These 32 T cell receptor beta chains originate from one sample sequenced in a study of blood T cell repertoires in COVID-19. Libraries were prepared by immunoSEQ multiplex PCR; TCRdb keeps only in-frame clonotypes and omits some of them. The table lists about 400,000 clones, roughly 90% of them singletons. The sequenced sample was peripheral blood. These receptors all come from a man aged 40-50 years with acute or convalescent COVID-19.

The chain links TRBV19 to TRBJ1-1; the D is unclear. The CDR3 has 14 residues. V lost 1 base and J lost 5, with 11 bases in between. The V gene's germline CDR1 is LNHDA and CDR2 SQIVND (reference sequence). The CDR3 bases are TGTGCCAGTAGTATAGCGGCAGGTAGGACTGAAGCTTTCTTT. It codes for CASSIAAGRTEAFF.

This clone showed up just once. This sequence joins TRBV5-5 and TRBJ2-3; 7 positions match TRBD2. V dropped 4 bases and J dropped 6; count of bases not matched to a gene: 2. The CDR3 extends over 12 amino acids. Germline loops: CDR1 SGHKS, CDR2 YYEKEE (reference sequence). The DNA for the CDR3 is TGTGCCAGCAGCGTTAGCGGGGATACGCAGTATTTT. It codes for CASSVSGDTQYF.

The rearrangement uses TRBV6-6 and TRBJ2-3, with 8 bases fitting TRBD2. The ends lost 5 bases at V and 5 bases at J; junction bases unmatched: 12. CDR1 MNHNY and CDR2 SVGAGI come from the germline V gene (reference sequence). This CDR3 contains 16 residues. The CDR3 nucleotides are TGTGCCAGCAGTGCGAGGGCACCCGGGGGGGTAGATACGCAGTATTTT. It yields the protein CASSARAPGGVDTQYF.

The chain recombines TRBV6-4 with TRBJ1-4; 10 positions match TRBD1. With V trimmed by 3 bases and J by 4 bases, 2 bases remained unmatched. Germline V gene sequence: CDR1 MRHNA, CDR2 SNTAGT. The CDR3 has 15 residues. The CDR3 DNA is TGTGCCAGCAGTGAACGGACAGGGGGTAATGAAAAACTGTTTTTT. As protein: CASSERTGGNEKLFF.

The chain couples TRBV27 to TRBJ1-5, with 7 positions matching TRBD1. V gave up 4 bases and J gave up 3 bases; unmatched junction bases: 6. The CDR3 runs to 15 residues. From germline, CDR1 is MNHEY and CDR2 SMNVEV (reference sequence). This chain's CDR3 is CASSYQGQFNQPQHF. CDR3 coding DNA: TGTGCCAGCAGTTACCAGGGACAGTTCAATCAGCCCCAGCATTTT.

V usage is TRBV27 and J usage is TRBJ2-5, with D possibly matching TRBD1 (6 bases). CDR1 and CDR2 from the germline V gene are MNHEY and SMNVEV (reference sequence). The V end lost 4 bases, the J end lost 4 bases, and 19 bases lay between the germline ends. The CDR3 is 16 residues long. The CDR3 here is CASSSGIRGWGETQYF. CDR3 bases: TGTGCCAGCAGTTCGGGGATCAGGGGATGGGGAGAGACCCAGTACTTC.

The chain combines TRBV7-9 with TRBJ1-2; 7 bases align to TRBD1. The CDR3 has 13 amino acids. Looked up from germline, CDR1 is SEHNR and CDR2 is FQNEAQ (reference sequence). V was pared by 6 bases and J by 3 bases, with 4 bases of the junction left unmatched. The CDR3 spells CASRSGTDYGYTF. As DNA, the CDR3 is TGTGCCAGCAGGTCCGGGACAGACTATGGCTACACCTTC.

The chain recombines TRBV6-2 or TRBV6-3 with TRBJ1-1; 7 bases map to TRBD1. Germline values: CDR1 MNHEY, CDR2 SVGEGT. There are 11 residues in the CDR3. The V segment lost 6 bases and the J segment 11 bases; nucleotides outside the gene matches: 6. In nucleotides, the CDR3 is TGTGCCAGCAGCCGAGCAGGGGGGGCTTTCTTT. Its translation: CASSRAGGAFF.

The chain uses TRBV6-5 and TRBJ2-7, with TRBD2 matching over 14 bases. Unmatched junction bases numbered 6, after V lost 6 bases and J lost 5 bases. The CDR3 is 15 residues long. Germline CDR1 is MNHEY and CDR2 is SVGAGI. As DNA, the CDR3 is TGTGCCAGCAGACCGGGACTAGCGGGAGCCCACGAGCAGTACTTC. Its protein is CASRPGLAGAHEQYF.

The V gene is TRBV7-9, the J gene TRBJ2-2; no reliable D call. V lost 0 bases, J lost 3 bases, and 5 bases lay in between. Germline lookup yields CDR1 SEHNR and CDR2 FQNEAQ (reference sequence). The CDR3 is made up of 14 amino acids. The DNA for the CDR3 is TGTGCCAGCAGCTTAGCTCGGGACACCGGGGAGCTGTTTTTT. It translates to CASSLARDTGELFF.

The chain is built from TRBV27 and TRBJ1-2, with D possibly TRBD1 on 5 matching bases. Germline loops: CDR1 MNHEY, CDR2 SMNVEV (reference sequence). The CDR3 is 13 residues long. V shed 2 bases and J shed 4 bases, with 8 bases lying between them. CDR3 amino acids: CASSLGQSYGYTF. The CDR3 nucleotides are TGTGCCAGCAGTTTAGGACAAAGCTATGGCTACACCTTC.

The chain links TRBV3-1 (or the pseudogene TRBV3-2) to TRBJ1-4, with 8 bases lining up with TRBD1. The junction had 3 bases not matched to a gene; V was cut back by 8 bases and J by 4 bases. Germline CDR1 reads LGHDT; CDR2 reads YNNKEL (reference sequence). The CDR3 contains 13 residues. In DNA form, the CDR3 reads TGTGCCAGCGCCGGGACAGGTAATGAAAAACTGTTTTTT. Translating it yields CASAGTGNEKLFF.

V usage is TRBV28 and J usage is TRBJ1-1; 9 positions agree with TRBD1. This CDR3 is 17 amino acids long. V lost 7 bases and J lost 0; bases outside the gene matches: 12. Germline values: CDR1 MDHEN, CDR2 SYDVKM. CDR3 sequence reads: CASNSGIGTGLNTEAFF. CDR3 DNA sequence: TGTGCCAGCAATTCGGGAATCGGGACAGGGTTGAACACTGAAGCTTTCTTT.

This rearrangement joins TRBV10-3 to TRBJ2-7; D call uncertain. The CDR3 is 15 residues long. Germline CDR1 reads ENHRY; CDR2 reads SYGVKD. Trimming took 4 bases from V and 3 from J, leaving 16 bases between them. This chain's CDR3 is CAISVSLSFSYEQYF. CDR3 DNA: TGTGCCATCAGTGTATCGCTTAGCTTTAGCTACGAGCAGTACTTC.

The CDR3 region has the DNA TGTGCCAGCAGCTTCCCGGGACAGGTTTTGCGCGGCTACACCTTC. Encoded protein: CASSFPGQVLRGYTF. The V and J genes are TRBV28 and TRBJ1-2; 8 bases match TRBD1. Germline CDR1 MDHEN, CDR2 SYDVKM. The CDR3 covers 15 residues. Trimming at V came to 6 bases and at J to 8 bases, leaving 14 bases not matched to a gene.

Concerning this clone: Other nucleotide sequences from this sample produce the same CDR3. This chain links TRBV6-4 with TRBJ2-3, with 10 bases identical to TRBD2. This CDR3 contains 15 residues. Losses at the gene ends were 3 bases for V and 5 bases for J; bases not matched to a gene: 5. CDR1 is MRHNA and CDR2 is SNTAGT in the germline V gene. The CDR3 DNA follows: TGTGCCAGCAGTGATGAAGCGGGAGGGGGAGATACGCAGTATTTT. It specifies CASSDEAGGGDTQYF.

CDR3 nucleotides: TGTGCCAGCAGCTTAGGGACAGGGGGCCCAGATACGCAGTATTTT. This codes for CASSLGTGGPDTQYF. This sequence joins TRBV7-6 and TRBJ2-3; 11 positions match TRBD1. Trimming cost V 1 base and J 4 bases; bases outside gene matches: 1. The CDR3 contains 15 residues. Germline V CDR1 and CDR2: SGHVS, FNYEAQ. Complete variable domain (other parts from reference TRBV7-6 and TRBJ2-3): GAGVSQSPRYKVTKRGQDVALRCDPISGHVSLYWYRQALGQGPEFLTYFNYEAQQDKSGLPNDRFSAERPEGSISTLTIQRTEQRDSAMYRCASSLGTGGPDTQYFGPGTRLTVL.

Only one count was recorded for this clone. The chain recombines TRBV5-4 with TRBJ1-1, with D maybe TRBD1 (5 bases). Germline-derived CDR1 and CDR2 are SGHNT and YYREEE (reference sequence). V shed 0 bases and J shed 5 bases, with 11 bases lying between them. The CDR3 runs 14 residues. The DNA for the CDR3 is TGTGCCAGCAGCTTGGGGTTCGGACAAACTGAAGCTTTCTTT. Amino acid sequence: CASSLGFGQTEAFF. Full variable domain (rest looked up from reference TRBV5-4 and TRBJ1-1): ETGVTQSPTHLIKTRGQQVTLRCSSQSGHNTVSWYQQALGQGPQFIFQYYREEENGRGNFPPRFSGLQFPNYSSELNVNALELDDSALYLCASSLGFGQTEAFFGQGTRLTVV.

The CDR3 coding sequence is TGTGCCAGCACTTCCACAGATACGCAGTATTTT. It translates to CASTSTDTQYF. The rearrangement uses TRBV6-5 and TRBJ2-3; D gene ambiguous. The CDR3 consists of 11 residues. CDR1 is MNHEY, CDR2 SVGAGI, per germline. V was cut by 7 bases and J by 2 bases, with 4 bases left in between.

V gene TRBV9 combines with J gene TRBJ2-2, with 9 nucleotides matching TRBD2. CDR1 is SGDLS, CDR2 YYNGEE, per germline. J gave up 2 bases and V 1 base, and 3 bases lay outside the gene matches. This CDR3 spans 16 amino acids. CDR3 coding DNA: TGTGCCAGCAGCGTAAAGCGGGGGGCCAACACCGGGGAGCTGTTTTTT. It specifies CASSVKRGANTGELFF.

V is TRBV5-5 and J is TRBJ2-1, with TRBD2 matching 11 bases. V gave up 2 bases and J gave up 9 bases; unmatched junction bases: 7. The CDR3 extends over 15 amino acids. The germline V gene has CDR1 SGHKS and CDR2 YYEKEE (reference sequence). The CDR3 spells CASSFGTSGGLEQFF. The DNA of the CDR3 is TGTGCCAGCAGCTTTGGGACTAGCGGAGGACTTGAGCAGTTCTTC.

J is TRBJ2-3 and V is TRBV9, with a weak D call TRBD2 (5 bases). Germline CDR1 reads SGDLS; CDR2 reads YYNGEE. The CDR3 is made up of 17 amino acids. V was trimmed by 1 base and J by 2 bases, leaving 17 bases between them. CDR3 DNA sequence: TGTGCCAGCAGCGTATCCCCAAAAGGGAGACACACAGATACGCAGTATTTT. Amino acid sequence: CASSVSPKGRHTDTQYF.

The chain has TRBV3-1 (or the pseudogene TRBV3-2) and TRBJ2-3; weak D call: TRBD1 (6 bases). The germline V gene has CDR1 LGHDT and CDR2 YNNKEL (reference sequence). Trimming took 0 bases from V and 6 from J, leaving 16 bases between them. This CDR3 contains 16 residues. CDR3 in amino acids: CASSQDWGRGADTQYF. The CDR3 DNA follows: TGTGCCAGCAGCCAAGATTGGGGCAGGGGTGCGGATACGCAGTATTTT.

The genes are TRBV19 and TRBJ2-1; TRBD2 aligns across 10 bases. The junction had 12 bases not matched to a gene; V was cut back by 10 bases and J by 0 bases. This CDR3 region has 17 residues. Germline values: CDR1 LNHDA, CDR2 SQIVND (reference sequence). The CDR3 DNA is TGTGCCACCTGGCCTAGCGGGAGACGGGGCTCCTACAATGAGCAGTTCTTC. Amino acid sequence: CATWPSGRRGSYNEQFF. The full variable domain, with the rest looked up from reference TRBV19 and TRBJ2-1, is DGGITQSPKYLFRKEGQNVTLSCEQNLNHDAMYWYRQDPGQGLRLIYYSQIVNDFQKGDIAEGYSVSREKKESFPLTVTSAQKNPTAFYLCATWPSGRRGSYNEQFFGPGTRLTVL.

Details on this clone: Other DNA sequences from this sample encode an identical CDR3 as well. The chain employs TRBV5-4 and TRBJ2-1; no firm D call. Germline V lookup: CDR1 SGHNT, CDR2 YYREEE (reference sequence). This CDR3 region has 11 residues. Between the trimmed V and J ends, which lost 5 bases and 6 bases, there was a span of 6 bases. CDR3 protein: CASSRVNEQFF. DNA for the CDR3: TGTGCCAGCAGTAGAGTCAATGAGCAGTTCTTC.

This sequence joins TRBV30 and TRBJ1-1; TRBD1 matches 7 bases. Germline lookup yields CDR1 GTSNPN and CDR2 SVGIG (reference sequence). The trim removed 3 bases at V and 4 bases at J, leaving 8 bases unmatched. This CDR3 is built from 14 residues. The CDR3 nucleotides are TGTGCCTGGAGAAGTACAGGGGTCCTCACTGAAGCTTTCTTT. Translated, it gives CAWRSTGVLTEAFF.

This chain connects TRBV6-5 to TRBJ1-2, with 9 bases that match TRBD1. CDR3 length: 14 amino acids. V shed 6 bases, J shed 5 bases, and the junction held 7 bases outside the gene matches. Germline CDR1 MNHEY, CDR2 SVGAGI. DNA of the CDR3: TGTGCCAGCAGGTTCACAGGGGGCAGATATGGCTACACCTTC. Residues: CASRFTGGRYGYTF.

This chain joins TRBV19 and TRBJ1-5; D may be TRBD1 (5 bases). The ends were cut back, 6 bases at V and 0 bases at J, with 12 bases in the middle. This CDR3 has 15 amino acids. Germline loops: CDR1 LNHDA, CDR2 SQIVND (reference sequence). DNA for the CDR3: TGTGCCAGTAGGGGGCAGGCCCTTAGCAATCAGCCCCAGCATTTT. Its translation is CASRGQALSNQPQHF. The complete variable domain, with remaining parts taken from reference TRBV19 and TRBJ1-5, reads DGGITQSPKYLFRKEGQNVTLSCEQNLNHDAMYWYRQDPGQGLRLIYYSQIVNDFQKGDIAEGYSVSREKKESFPLTVTSAQKNPTAFYLCASRGQALSNQPQHFGDGTRLSIL.

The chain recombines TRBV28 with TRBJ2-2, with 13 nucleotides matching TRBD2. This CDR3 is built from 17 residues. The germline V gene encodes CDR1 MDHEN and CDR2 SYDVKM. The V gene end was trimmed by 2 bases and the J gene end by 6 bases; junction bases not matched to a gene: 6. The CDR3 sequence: CASSLLRLAGGSGELFF. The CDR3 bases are TGTGCCAGCAGTTTACTAAGACTAGCGGGGGGATCCGGGGAGCTGTTTTTT. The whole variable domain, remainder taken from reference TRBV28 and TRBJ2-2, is DVKVTQSSRYLVKRTGEKVFLECVQDMDHENMFWYRQDPGLGLRLIYFSYDVKMKEKGDIPEGYSVSREKKERFSLILESASTNQTSMYLCASSLLRLAGGSGELFFGEGSRLTVL.

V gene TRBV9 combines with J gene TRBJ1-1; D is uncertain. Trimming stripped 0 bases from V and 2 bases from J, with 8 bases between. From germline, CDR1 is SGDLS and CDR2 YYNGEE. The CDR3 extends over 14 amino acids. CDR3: CASSVATANTEAFF. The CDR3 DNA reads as TGTGCCAGCAGCGTAGCTACTGCAAACACTGAAGCTTTCTTT. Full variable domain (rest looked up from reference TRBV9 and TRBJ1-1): DSGVTQTPKHLITATGQRVTLRCSPRSGDLSVYWYQQSLDQGLQFLIQYYNGEERAKGNILERFSAQQFPDLHSELNLSSLELGDSALYFCASSVATANTEAFFGQGTRLTVV.

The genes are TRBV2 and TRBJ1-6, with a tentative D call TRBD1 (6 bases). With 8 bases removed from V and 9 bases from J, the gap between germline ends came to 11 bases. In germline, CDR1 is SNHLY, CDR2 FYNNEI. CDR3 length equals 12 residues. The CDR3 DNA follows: TGTGCCAGCGGGGGGGCGACTTCACCCCTCCACTTT. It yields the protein CASGGATSPLHF. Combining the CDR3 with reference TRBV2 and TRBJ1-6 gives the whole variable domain EPEVTQTPSHQVTQMGQEVILRCVPISNHLYFYWYRQILGQKVEFLVSFYNNEISEKSEIFDDQFSVERPDGSNFTLKIRSTKLEDSAMYFCASGGATSPLHFGNGTRLTVT.

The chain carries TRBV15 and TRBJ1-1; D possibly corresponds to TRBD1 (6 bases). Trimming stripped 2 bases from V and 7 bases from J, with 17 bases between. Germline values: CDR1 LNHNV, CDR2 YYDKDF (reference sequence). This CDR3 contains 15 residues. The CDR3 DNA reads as TGTGCCACCAGCAGACTAGGACAGAGCCGGGTTGAAGCTTTCTTT. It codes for CATSRLGQSRVEAFF.